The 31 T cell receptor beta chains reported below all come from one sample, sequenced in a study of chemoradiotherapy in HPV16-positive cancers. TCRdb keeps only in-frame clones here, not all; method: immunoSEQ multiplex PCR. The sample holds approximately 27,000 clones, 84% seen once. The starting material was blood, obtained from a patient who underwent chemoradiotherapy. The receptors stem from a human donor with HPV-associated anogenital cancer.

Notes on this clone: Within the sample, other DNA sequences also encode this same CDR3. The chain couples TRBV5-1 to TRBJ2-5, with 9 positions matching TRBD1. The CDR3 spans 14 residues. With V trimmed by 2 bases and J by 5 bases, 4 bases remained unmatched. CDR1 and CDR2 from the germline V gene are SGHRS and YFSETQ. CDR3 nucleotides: TGCGCCAGCAGCTTAAAGGGACAGGGCGAGACCCAGTACTTC. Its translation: CASSLKGQGETQYF. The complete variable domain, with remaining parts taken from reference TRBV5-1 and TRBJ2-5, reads KAGVTQTPRYLIKTRGQQVTLSCSPISGHRSVSWYQQTPGQGLQFLFEYFSETQRNKGNFPGRFSGRQFSNSRSEMNVSTLELGDSALYLCASSLKGQGETQYFGPGTRLLVL.

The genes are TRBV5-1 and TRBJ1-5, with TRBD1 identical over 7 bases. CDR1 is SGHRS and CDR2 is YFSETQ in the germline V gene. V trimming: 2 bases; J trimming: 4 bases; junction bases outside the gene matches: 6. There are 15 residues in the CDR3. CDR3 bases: TGCGCCAGCAGCTTATCCGGGACAGCTAATCAGCCCCAGCATTTT. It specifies CASSLSGTANQPQHF. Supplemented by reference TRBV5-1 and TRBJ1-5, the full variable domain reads KAGVTQTPRYLIKTRGQQVTLSCSPISGHRSVSWYQQTPGQGLQFLFEYFSETQRNKGNFPGRFSGRQFSNSRSEMNVSTLELGDSALYLCASSLSGTANQPQHFGDGTRLSIL.

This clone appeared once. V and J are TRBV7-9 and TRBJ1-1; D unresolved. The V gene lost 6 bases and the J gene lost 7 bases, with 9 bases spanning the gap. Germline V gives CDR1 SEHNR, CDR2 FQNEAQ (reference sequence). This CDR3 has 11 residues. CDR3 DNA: TGTGCCAGCAGTGTAGTTGATGAAGCTTTCTTT. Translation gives CASSVVDEAFF.

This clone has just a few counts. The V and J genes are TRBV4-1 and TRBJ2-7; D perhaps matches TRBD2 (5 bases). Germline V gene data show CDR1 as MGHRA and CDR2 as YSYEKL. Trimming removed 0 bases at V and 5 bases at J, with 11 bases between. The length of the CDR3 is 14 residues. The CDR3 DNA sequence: TGCGCCAGCAGCCAAGACGAGGACTTCGACGAGCAGTACTTC. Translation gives CASSQDEDFDEQYF.

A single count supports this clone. In nucleotides, the CDR3 is TGTGCCAGCAGCGTCGGCGGGGGGGGTACAGATACGCAGTATTTT. This sequence encodes CASSVGGGGTDTQYF. The chain combines TRBV6-5 with TRBJ2-3; the match to TRBD2 covers 9 bases. Germline loops: CDR1 MNHEY, CDR2 SVGAGI. V was pared by 6 bases and J by 3 bases, with 7 bases of the junction left unmatched. The length of the CDR3 is 15 residues.

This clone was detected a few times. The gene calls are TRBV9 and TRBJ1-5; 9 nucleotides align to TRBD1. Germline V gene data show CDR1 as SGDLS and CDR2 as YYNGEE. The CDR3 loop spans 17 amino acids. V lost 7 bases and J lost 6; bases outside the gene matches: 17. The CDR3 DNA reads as TGTGCCAGCGCGACAACAACCCGGACAGGGGTTAGTCAGCCCCAGCATTTT. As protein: CASATTTRTGVSQPQHF.

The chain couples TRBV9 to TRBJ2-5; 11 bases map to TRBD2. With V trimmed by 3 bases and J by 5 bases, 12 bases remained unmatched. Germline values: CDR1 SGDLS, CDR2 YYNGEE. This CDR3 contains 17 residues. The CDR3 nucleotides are TGTGCCAGCAGCGGAACTAGCGGGGGAAGTATTGCTGAGACCCAGTACTTC. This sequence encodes CASSGTSGGSIAETQYF.

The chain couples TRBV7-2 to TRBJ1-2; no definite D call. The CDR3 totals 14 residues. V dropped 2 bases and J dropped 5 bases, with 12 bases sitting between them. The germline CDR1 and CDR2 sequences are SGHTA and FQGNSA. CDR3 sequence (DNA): TGTGCCAGCAGCTTAAATATGGGGAGGTATGGCTACACCTTC. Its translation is CASSLNMGRYGYTF. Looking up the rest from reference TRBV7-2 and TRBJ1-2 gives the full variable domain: GAGVSQSPSNKVTEKGKDVELRCDPISGHTALYWYRQSLGQGLEFLIYFQGNSAPDKSGLPSDRFSAERTGGSVSTLTIQRTQQEDSAVYLCASSLNMGRYGYTFGSGTRLTVV.

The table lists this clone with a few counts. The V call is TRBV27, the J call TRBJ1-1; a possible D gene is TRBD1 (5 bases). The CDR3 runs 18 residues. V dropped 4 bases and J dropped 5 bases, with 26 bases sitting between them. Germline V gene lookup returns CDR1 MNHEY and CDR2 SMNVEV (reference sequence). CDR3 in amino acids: CASSSSTRGLLGVTEAFF. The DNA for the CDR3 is TGTGCCAGCAGTTCCTCGACCCGGGGACTACTCGGGGTTACTGAAGCTTTCTTT.

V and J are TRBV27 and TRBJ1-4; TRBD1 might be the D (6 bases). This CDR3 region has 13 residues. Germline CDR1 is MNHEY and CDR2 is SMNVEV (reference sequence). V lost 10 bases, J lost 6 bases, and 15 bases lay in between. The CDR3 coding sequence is TGTGCCACCTCGCGTGAGGGGGATGAAAAACTGTTTTTT. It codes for CATSREGDEKLFF.

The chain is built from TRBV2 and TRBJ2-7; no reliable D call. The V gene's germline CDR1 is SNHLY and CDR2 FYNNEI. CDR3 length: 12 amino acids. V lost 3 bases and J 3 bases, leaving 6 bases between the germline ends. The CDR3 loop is CASSETYYEQYV. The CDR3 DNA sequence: TGTGCCAGCAGTGAGACATACTACGAGCAGTACGTC.

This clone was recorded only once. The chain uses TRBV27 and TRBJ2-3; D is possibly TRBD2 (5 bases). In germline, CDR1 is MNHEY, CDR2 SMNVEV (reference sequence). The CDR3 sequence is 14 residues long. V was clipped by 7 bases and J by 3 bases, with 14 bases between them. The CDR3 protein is CASIPSGSTDTQYF. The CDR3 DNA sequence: TGTGCCAGCATCCCTTCGGGGAGTACAGATACGCAGTATTTT.

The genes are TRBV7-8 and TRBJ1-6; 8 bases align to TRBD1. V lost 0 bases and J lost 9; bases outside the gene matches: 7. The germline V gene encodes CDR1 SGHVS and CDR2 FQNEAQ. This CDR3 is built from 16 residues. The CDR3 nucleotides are TGTGCCAGCAGCTTAGCAAGGCAGGGGGCCGGTTCACCCCTCCACTTT. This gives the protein CASSLARQGAGSPLHF.

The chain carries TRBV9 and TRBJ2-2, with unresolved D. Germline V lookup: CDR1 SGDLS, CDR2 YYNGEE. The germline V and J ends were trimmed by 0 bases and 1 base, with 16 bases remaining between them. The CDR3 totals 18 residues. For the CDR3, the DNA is TGTGCCAGCAGCGTAGATCTGGCAGCCCTGGGGAACACCGGGGAGCTGTTTTTT. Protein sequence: CASSVDLAALGNTGELFF. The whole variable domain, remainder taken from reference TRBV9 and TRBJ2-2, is DSGVTQTPKHLITATGQRVTLRCSPRSGDLSVYWYQQSLDQGLQFLIQYYNGEERAKGNILERFSAQQFPDLHSELNLSSLELGDSALYFCASSVDLAALGNTGELFFGEGSRLTVL.

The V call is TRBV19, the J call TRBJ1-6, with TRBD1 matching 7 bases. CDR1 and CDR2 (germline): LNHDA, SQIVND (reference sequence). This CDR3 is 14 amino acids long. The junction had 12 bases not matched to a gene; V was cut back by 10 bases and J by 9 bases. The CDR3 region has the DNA TGTGCCACCTCAAGGGGGCAGATTAGTTCACCCCTCCACTTT. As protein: CATSRGQISSPLHF. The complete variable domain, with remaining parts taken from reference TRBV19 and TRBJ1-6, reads DGGITQSPKYLFRKEGQNVTLSCEQNLNHDAMYWYRQDPGQGLRLIYYSQIVNDFQKGDIAEGYSVSREKKESFPLTVTSAQKNPTAFYLCATSRGQISSPLHFGNGTRLTVT.

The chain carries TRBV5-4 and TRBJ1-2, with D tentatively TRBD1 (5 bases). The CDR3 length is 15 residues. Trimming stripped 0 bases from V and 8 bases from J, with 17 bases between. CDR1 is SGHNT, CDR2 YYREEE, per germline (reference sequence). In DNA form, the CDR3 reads TGTGCCAGCAGCTTGGTTGGCAGGGTAGTTGAGGGCTACACCTTC. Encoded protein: CASSLVGRVVEGYTF. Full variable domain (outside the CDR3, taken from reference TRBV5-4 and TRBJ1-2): ETGVTQSPTHLIKTRGQQVTLRCSSQSGHNTVSWYQQALGQGPQFIFQYYREEENGRGNFPPRFSGLQFPNYSSELNVNALELDDSALYLCASSLVGRVVEGYTFGSGTRLTVV.

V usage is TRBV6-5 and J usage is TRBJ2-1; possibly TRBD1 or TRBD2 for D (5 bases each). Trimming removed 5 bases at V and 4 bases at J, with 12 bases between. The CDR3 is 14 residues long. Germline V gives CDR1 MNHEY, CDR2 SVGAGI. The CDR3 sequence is CASSRGRSYNEQFF. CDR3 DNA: TGTGCCAGCAGTCGGGGACGGAGTTACAATGAGCAGTTCTTC.

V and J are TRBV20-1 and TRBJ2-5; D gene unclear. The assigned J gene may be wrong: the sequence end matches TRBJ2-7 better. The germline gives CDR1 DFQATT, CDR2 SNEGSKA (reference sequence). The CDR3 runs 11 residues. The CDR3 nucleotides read TGCAGTGCTAGAGACGGGTACGAGCAGTACTTC. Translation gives CSARDGYEQYF.

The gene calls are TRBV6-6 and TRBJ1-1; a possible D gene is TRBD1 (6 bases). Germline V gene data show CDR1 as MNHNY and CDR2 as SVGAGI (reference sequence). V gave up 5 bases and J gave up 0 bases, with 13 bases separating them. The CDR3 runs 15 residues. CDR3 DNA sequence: TGTGCCAGCAGTCCGCACAGGGATATGAACACTGAAGCTTTCTTT. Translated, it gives CASSPHRDMNTEAFF.

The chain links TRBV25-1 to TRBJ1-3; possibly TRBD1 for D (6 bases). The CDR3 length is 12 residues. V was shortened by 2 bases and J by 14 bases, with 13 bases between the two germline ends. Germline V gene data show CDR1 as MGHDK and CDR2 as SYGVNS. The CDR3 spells CASSEIGGTVYF. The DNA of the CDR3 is TGTGCCAGCAGTGAAATCGGGGGCACGGTATATTTT.

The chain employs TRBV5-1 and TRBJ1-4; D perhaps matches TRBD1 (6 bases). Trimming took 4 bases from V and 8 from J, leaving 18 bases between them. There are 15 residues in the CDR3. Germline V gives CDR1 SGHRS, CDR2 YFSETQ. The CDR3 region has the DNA TGCGCCAGCAGCGCGGGGGCAGGGGTTCGGGAAAAACTGTTTTTT. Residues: CASSAGAGVREKLFF. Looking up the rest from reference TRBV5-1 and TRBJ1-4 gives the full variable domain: KAGVTQTPRYLIKTRGQQVTLSCSPISGHRSVSWYQQTPGQGLQFLFEYFSETQRNKGNFPGRFSGRQFSNSRSEMNVSTLELGDSALYLCASSAGAGVREKLFFGSGTQLSVL.

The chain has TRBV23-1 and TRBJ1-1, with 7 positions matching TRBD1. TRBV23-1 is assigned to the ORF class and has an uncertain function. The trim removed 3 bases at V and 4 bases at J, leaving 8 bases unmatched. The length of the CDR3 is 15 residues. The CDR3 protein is CASSHPGQPITEAFF. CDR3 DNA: TGCGCCAGCAGTCATCCGGGACAGCCTATCACTGAAGCTTTCTTT.

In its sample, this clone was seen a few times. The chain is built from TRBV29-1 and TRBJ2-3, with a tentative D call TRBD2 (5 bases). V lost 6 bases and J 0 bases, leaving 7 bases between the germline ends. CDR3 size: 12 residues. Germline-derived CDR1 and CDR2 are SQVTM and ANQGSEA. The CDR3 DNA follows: TGCAGCGTAAGGGAGAGCACAGATACGCAGTATTTT. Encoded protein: CSVRESTDTQYF.

The CDR3 here is CASSDSDRASSPLHF. The CDR3, as DNA: TGTGCCAGCAGTGACTCTGACAGGGCATCTTCACCCCTCCACTTT. The chain is built from TRBV6-4 and TRBJ1-6; 7 bases are a match to TRBD1. The CDR3 loop spans 15 amino acids. Germline V gene data show CDR1 as MRHNA and CDR2 as SNTAGT. With V trimmed by 0 bases and J by 9 bases, 5 bases remained unmatched.

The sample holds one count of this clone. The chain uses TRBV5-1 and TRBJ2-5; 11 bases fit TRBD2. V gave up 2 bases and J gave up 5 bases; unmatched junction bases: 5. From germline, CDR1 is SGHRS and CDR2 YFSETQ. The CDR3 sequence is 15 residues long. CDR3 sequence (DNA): TGCGCCAGCAGCTTCGAACTAGCGGGGGTTGAGACCCAGTACTTC. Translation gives CASSFELAGVETQYF.

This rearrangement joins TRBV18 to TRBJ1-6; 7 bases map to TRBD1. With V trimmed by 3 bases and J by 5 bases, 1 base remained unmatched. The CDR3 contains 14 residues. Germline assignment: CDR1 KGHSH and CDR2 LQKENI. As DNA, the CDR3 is TGTGCCAGCTCACCGGGACAGAATAATTCACCCCTCCACTTT. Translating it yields CASSPGQNNSPLHF.

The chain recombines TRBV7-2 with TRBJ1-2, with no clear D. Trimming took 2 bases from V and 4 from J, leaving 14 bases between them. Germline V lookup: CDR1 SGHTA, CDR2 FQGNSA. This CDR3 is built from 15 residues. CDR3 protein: CASSLSWDHVYGYTF. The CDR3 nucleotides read TGTGCCAGCAGCTTATCCTGGGATCACGTCTATGGCTACACCTTC.

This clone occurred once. In DNA, the CDR3 is TGTGCCAGCAGTGAAGCTGGTTACGAGCAGTACTTC. This gives the protein CASSEAGYEQYF. V gene TRBV6-1 combines with J gene TRBJ2-7, with unresolved D. The V and J ends lost 0 bases and 4 bases respectively, with 4 bases between them. There are 12 residues in the CDR3. The germline CDR1 and CDR2 sequences are MNHNS and SASEGT.

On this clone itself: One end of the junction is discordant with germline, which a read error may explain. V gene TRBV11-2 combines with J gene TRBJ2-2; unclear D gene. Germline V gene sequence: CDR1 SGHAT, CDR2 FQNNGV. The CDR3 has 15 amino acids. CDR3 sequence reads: CASSLDFQNTGELFF. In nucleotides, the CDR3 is TGTGCCAGCAGCCTAGATTTTCAGAACACCGGGGAGCTGTTTTTT.

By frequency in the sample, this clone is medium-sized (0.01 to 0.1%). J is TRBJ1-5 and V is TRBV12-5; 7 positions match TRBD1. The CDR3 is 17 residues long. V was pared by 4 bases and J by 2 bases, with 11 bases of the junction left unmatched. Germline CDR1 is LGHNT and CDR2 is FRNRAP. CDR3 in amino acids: CASGSQHRGWGNQPQHF. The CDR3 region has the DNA TGTGCTAGTGGTTCGCAGCACAGGGGCTGGGGCAATCAGCCCCAGCATTTT.

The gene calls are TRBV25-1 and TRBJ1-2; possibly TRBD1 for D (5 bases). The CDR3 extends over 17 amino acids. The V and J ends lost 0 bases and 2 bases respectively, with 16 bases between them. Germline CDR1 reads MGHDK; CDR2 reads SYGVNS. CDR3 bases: TGTGCCAGCAGTGAATACGGCCCCAGGGCTCTAAACTATGGCTACACCTTC. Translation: CASSEYGPRALNYGYTF.